The text below deals with one T cell receptor beta chain. Per the study methods: How many nucleated cells were present was estimated from reference gene primer amplification. The data were produced by immunoSEQ multiplex PCR, yet TCRdb's version contains in-frame clones alone and is incomplete. The DNA gave D and trimming, while V, J and clone size come from that table. The sample contains 200,000 or so clones, around 86% of which appear only once. The record originates from a study of blood T cell repertoires in COVID-19. About the research overall: Italy, Spain and the United States were the sources of the convalescent and acute COVID-19 samples. The analysed material was cDNA or gDNA that came from T cells, B-cell-depleted T cells, or PBMCs.

The germline V gene has CDR1 SGHTA and CDR2 FQGNSA. Germline trimming cut 2 bases from V and 3 bases from J; bases unmatched to any gene: 7. The CDR3 extends over 17 amino acids. This receptor was obtained from a man in his fifties or sixties who had recovered from COVID-19. The source material was peripheral blood. This chain joins TRBV7-2 and TRBJ2-3; 11 bases match TRBD2. CDR3 sequence reads: CASSLLGSGGVTDTQYF. The CDR3 DNA reads as TGTGCCAGCAGCTTACTCGGTAGCGGGGGGGTTACAGATACGCAGTATTTT.